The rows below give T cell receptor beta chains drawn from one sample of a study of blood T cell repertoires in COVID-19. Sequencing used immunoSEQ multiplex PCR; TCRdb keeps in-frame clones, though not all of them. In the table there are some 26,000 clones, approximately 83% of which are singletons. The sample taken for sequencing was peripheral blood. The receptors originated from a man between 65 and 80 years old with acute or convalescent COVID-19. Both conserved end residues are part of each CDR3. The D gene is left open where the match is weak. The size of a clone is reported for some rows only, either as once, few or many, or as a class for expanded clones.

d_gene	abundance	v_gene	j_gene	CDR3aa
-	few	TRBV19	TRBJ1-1	CASSTNGQLVAFF
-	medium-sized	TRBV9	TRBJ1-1	CASSARPLEEAFF
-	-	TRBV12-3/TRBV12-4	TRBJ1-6	CASSLRGPLHF
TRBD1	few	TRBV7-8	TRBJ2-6	CASSLNNRGLSGANVLTF
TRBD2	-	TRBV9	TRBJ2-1	CASSPGTSPYNEQFF
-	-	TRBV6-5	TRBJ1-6	CASYTANNSPLHF
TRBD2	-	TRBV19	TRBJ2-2	CASSSAGTNTGELFF
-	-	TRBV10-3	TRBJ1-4	CAISESQGGEKLFF
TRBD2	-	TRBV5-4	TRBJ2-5	CASSEDPGGQETQYF
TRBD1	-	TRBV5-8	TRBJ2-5	CASSLEDRVQETQYF
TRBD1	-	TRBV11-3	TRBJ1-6	CASSLEGGAVSPLHF
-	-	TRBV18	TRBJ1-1	CASSPATDEAFF
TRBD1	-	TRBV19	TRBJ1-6	CASSPGDRGNSPLHF
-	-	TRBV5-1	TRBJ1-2	CASSQGNYGYTF
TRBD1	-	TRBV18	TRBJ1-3	CASSPTGEPGNTIYF
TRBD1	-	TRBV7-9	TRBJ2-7	CASSLRQGVSYEQYF
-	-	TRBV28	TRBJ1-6	CASSLPYLSSSYNSPLHF
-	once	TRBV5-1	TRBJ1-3	CASSVGVSAGNTIYF
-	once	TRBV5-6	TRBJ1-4	CASSLGPWKGNEKLFF
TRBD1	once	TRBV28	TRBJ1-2	CASMTGDYGYTF
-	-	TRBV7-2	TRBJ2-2	CASSLAVDTGELFF
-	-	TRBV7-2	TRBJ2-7	CASSPDPASGEQYF
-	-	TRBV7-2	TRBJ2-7	CASSTRRGPYEQYF
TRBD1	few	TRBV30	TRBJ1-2	CALRGAGTEVYGYTF
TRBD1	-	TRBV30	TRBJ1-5	CAWKGQGVQPQHF
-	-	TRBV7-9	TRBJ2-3	CASSPLGDTQYF
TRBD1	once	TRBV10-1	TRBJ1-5	CAIQTGALQPQHF
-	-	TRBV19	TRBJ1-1	CASSIAMNTEAFF
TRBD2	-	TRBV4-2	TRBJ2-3	CASSQPGLAGSDTQYF
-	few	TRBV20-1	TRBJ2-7	CSASENPTYEQYF
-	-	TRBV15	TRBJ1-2	CATSRRGPAGNYGYTF
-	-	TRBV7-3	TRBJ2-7	CASRVIQETRDSSYEQYF
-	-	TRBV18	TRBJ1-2	CASSPDTPNYGYTF
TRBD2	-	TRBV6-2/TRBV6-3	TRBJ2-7	CASSPSGNYEQYF
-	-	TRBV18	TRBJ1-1	CASSPISAANTEAFF
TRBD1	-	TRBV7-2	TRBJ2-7	CASSKRQGVGEQYF
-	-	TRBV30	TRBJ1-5	CAWSTSGNQPQHF
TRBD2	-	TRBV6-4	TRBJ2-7	CASSVQRGPYEQYF
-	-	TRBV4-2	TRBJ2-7	CASSQADPGRAEQYF
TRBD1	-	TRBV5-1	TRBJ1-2	CASSLPGQGKASRGYTF
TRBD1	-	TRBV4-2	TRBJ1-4	CASSQQGQDGEKLFF
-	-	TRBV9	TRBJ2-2	CASSRRAAANTGELFF
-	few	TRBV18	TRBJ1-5	CASSPAGPNQPQHF
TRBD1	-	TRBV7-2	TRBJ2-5	CASSLEKGAETQYF
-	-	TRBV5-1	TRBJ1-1	CASSLDSVPGTEAFF
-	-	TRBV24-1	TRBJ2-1	CATSDFSNEQFF
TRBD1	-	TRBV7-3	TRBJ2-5	CASSLTGGSETQYF
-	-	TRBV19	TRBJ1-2	CASSIYGGNGYTF
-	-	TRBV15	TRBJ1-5	CATSRDPDQPQHF
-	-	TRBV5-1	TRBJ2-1	CASSLVAGLVYNEQFF
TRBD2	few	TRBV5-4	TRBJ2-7	CASSLDSGGIYF
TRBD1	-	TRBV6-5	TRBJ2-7	CASRMDRPYEQYF
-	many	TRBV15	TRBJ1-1	CATSRDREGTLYTEAFF